The next 26 T cell receptor beta chains were all read from a single sample in a study of cytomegalovirus exposure and HLA in healthy donors. In the PCR, 60 Vbeta and 13 Jbeta primers were used. The table came from immunoSEQ multiplex PCR; TCRdb's copy has only in-frame clones and leaves some out. The sample yields about 130,000 clones, around 82% seen once. Input material: PBMCs. These receptors came from a man aged 25-45 years in good health and CMV-seropositive.

This sequence joins TRBV25-1 and TRBJ1-2; D gene ambiguous. Trimming shortened V by 4 bases and J by 2 bases, and 5 bases separated the two germline ends. The CDR3 contains 12 residues. Germline V gives CDR1 MGHDK, CDR2 SYGVNS. The CDR3: CASSGQNYGYTF. CDR3 sequence (DNA): TGTGCCAGCAGTGGTCAGAACTATGGCTACACCTTC.

The V gene is TRBV6-1, the J gene TRBJ2-4; 7 bases line up with TRBD2. V lost 4 bases and J lost 6; bases outside the gene matches: 12. Germline CDR1 reads MNHNS; CDR2 reads SASEGT. This CDR3 is 16 amino acids long. The CDR3 spells CASSAGTSAERNIQYF. The CDR3 DNA reads TGTGCCAGCAGTGCGGGAACTAGCGCTGAAAGAAACATTCAGTACTTC.

The rearrangement links TRBV9 to TRBJ2-2; D perhaps matches TRBD1 (6 bases). The CDR3 runs to 15 residues. In germline, CDR1 is SGDLS, CDR2 YYNGEE. Trimming took off 2 bases at V and 1 base at J, with 9 bases between the two ends. CDR3 region: CASSVQGGNTGELFF. Written as DNA, the CDR3 is TGTGCCAGCAGCGTTCAAGGGGGGAACACCGGGGAGCTGTTTTTT.

The chain carries TRBV28 and TRBJ2-7; TRBD1 matches at 8 bases. V shed 9 bases and J 2 bases; nucleotides not matched to a gene: 9. Germline values: CDR1 MDHEN, CDR2 SYDVKM. CDR3 length: 14 amino acids. This CDR3 is CASWAQQGAYEQYF. CDR3 bases: TGTGCCAGTTGGGCCCAACAGGGGGCCTACGAGCAGTACTTC.

This sequence joins TRBV28 and TRBJ2-3, with TRBD2 matching over 14 bases. J gave up 5 bases and V 6 bases, and 4 bases lay outside the gene matches. The CDR3 runs to 15 residues. Germline CDR1 reads MDHEN; CDR2 reads SYDVKM. The CDR3 here is CASSRLAGGVDTQYF. CDR3 DNA: TGTGCCAGCAGCCGACTAGCGGGAGGGGTAGATACGCAGTATTTT. Supplemented by reference TRBV28 and TRBJ2-3, the full variable domain reads DVKVTQSSRYLVKRTGEKVFLECVQDMDHENMFWYRQDPGLGLRLIYFSYDVKMKEKGDIPEGYSVSREKKERFSLILESASTNQTSMYLCASSRLAGGVDTQYFGPGTRLTVL.

This clone was seen only a few times. V usage is TRBV27 and J usage is TRBJ2-7, with TRBD2 identical over 11 bases. CDR1 is MNHEY, CDR2 SMNVEV, per germline (reference sequence). The CDR3 sequence is 21 residues long. Unmatched junction bases numbered 21, after V lost 3 bases and J lost 2 bases. CDR3 nucleotide sequence: TGTGCCAGCAGTTTTTGGCCAGGTGGGGCTAGCGGGAGGTCCCGGCCCTACGAGCAGTACTTC. Translating gives CASSFWPGGASGRSRPYEQYF.

The V gene is TRBV6-5, the J gene TRBJ1-5, with a possible D match to TRBD1 (6 bases). The length of the CDR3 is 16 residues. Trimming left V 0 bases short and J 9 bases short, with 18 bases between. Germline CDR1 and CDR2: MNHEY and SVGAGI. CDR3 region: CASSYSTDGGRGPQHF. CDR3 coding DNA: TGTGCCAGCAGTTACTCGACGGACGGGGGGCGTGGGCCCCAGCATTTT.

This clone appeared a few times. The V and J genes are TRBV11-3 and TRBJ1-1; 7 nucleotides align to TRBD1. The CDR3 runs to 14 residues. The J segment lost 1 base and the V segment lost 5 bases, leaving 4 bases of the junction unmatched. Germline CDR1 reads SGHNT; CDR2 reads YENEEA. This CDR3 is CASSPGQPNTEAFF. CDR3 nucleotides: TGTGCCAGCAGCCCGGGACAGCCGAACACTGAAGCTTTCTTT.

This chain joins TRBV6-1 and TRBJ2-3, with D perhaps TRBD1 (6 bases). Per germline, CDR1 MNHNS and CDR2 SASEGT. V was trimmed by 6 bases and J by 2 bases, leaving 9 bases between them. This CDR3 has 13 amino acids. The CDR3 sequence: CASRRTATDTQYF. Written as DNA, the CDR3 is TGTGCCAGCAGGCGGACAGCCACAGATACGCAGTATTTT.

The gene calls are TRBV4-1 and TRBJ2-2; D is unclear. In germline, CDR1 is MGHRA, CDR2 YSYEKL. The CDR3 length is 18 residues. V dropped 1 base and J dropped 1 base, with 16 bases sitting between them. In nucleotides, the CDR3 is TGCGCCAGCAGCCAAGTTTTTGTGCCGAGCCGGAACACCGGGGAGCTGTTTTTT. It is translated as CASSQVFVPSRNTGELFF.

A single count supports this clone. This chain connects TRBV27 to TRBJ2-5; D is possibly TRBD2 (5 bases). This CDR3 has 15 residues. Germline CDR1 reads MNHEY; CDR2 reads SMNVEV (reference sequence). Deletions cut 5 bases from V and 5 bases from J, with 18 bases between. This CDR3 is CASSPRRGFWETQYF. CDR3 DNA sequence: TGTGCCAGCAGTCCCCGCCGGGGTTTTTGGGAGACCCAGTACTTC.

The chain carries TRBV19 and TRBJ2-3; D ambiguous. V lost 1 base and J 0 bases, leaving 11 bases between the germline ends. This CDR3 has 16 amino acids. Germline CDR1 reads LNHDA; CDR2 reads SQIVND (reference sequence). CDR3 nucleotide sequence: TGTGCCAGTAGTATAGGGTTAGCCCTTAGCACAGATACGCAGTATTTT. Translated: CASSIGLALSTDTQYF.

The CDR3 DNA is TGCGCCAGCAGCTTGGCCTATGCGGGGGGGGGCTACAATGAGCAGTTCTTC. It translates to CASSLAYAGGGYNEQFF. The chain carries TRBV5-1 and TRBJ2-1, with TRBD2 identical over 9 bases. The germline CDR1 and CDR2 sequences are SGHRS and YFSETQ. V shed 0 bases, J shed 3 bases, and the junction held 7 bases outside the gene matches. The CDR3 is 17 amino acids.

This clone occurred once. V is TRBV7-3 and J is TRBJ1-1; no reliable D call. The CDR3 covers 12 residues. Trimming shortened V by 3 bases and J by 1 base, and 3 bases separated the two germline ends. Germline CDR1 SGHTA, CDR2 FQGTGA. CDR3 loop: CASSFGNTEAFF. The CDR3, as DNA: TGTGCCAGCAGCTTCGGGAACACTGAAGCTTTCTTT.

This clone was found a few times. CDR3 sequence: CASYPLAGYQETQYF. The CDR3 DNA follows: TGTGCCAGCTACCCACTAGCGGGATACCAAGAGACCCAGTACTTC. This chain links TRBV28 with TRBJ2-5; 10 nucleotides line up with TRBD2. CDR3 length: 15 amino acids. Germline lookup yields CDR1 MDHEN and CDR2 SYDVKM. V gave up 8 bases and J gave up 0 bases; unmatched junction bases: 6.

The J gene is TRBJ2-7, the V gene TRBV7-9, with 11 bases aligning to TRBD2. J was trimmed by 0 bases and V by 1 base; bases with no gene match: 11. This CDR3 spans 19 amino acids. Per germline, CDR1 SEHNR and CDR2 FQNEAQ (reference sequence). The chain's CDR3 is CASSLVPGLAVFTSYEQYF. The CDR3 DNA follows: TGTGCCAGCAGCTTAGTCCCGGGACTAGCGGTCTTCACCTCCTACGAGCAGTACTTC.

On this clone: The sample carries other DNA sequences with the same CDR3. The rearrangement links TRBV19 to TRBJ2-7; 11 bases are a match to TRBD2. Looked up from germline, CDR1 is LNHDA and CDR2 is SQIVND (reference sequence). Trimming took 4 bases from V and 0 from J; bases not matched to a gene: 2. The CDR3 is 15 residues long. CDR3 sequence: CASSTGTSGSYEQYF. For the CDR3, the DNA is TGTGCCAGTAGTACTGGGACTAGCGGCTCCTACGAGCAGTACTTC.

This rearrangement joins TRBV4-3 to TRBJ2-1; D uncertain. CDR1 is LGHNA and CDR2 is YSLEER in the germline V gene. Trimming stripped 3 bases from V and 9 bases from J, with 9 bases between. CDR3 length: 12 amino acids. The DNA for the CDR3 is TGCGCCAGCAGCCATTATAACGGTGAGCAGTTCTTC. Its translation is CASSHYNGEQFF.

The chain employs TRBV6-1 and TRBJ1-5; D unresolved. The CDR3 spans 15 residues. The V and J ends lost 4 bases and 2 bases respectively, with 12 bases between them. Germline V gene data show CDR1 as MNHNS and CDR2 as SASEGT. CDR3 amino acids: CASSAGVPGNQPQHF. CDR3 nucleotides: TGTGCCAGCAGTGCCGGGGTCCCTGGCAATCAGCCCCAGCATTTT.

In regard to this clone: A junction end diverges from the germline sequence, so it may reflect a read error. The chain uses TRBV7-7 and TRBJ2-5, with a tentative D call TRBD1 (5 bases). This CDR3 is 13 amino acids long. Germline CDR1 and CDR2: SSHAT and FNYEAQ (reference sequence). The CDR3 DNA is TGTGCTAGCAGCAACCAAAGGGGAGAGACCCAGTACTTC. Translating it yields CASSNQRGETQYF.

The gene calls are TRBV7-9 and TRBJ2-1; 7 bases fit TRBD2. Trimming took 2 bases from V and 4 from J; bases not matched to a gene: 5. Germline assignment: CDR1 SEHNR and CDR2 FQNEAQ (reference sequence). The CDR3 extends over 15 amino acids. The CDR3 region has the DNA TGTGCCAGCAGCTTAATAGCGGGCGCTTACAATGAGCAGTTCTTC. Protein sequence: CASSLIAGAYNEQFF.

The chain employs TRBV6-5 and TRBJ2-3; possibly TRBD2 for D (5 bases). Germline CDR1 is MNHEY and CDR2 is SVGAGI. The CDR3 contains 15 residues. V lost 8 bases to trimming and J lost 5 bases, with 20 bases between them. DNA for the CDR3: TGTGCCAGCTCATCACTGGGAGTACCTTTAGATACGCAGTATTTT. Translation gives CASSSLGVPLDTQYF.

The chain employs TRBV18 and TRBJ1-5, with a weak D call TRBD1 (6 bases). The germline V gene has CDR1 KGHSH and CDR2 LQKENI. The V gene lost 4 bases and the J gene lost 9 bases, with 19 bases spanning the gap. The CDR3 spans 15 residues. The CDR3 nucleotides read TGTGCCAGCTCACTGAGCGACAGGCCCAAGTCGCCCCAGCATTTT. This translates into CASSLSDRPKSPQHF.

The chain has TRBV5-6 and TRBJ1-6, with D possibly TRBD1 on 6 matching bases. The germline V gene has CDR1 SGHDT and CDR2 YYEEEE. Trimming pared 6 bases from V and 7 bases from J, leaving 20 bases between. The CDR3 spans 16 residues. The CDR3 sequence: CASTNLGGGQNSPLHF. The CDR3 DNA reads TGTGCCAGCACCAACCTCGGGGGGGGCCAAAATTCACCCCTCCACTTT.

The J gene is TRBJ2-6, the V gene TRBV28; D uncertain. Trimming removed 6 bases at V and 0 bases at J, with 18 bases between. The CDR3 extends over 18 amino acids. The V gene's germline CDR1 is MDHEN and CDR2 SYDVKM. The CDR3 coding sequence is TGTGCCAGCAGGCCGATAACAGTTTCGAGCTCTGGGGCCAACGTCCTGACTTTC. The encoded protein is CASRPITVSSSGANVLTF.

The chain joins TRBV27 to TRBJ2-1, with 12 bases matching TRBD1. The CDR3 covers 19 residues. V was clipped by 5 bases and J by 6 bases; unmatched bases: 17. Germline CDR1 and CDR2: MNHEY and SMNVEV (reference sequence). The DNA for the CDR3 is TGTGCCAGCAGTCCGGGACAGGGGGCGCGTCTCTCTTTTACCAATGAGCAGTTCTTC. Protein: CASSPGQGARLSFTNEQFF.